This T cell receptor beta chain was identified in a study of T cell repertoires in cytomegalovirus infection. Study as a whole: Used in the study were CMV epitopes, some recently identified and HLA-C-restricted, others well-studied and HLA-B-restricted.

Concerning this clonotype itself: Its antigen is not known.

Via MiXCR, TCRdb re-called the reads, giving one row per CDR3 protein. This sample yields some 71,000 distinct CDR3 sequences, of which around 30% are seen a single time; 45% to 65% belongs to the top ten. Germline-derived CDR1 and CDR2 are DFQATT and SNEGSKA (reference sequence). Trimming removed 0 bases from V and 0 bases from J, with 9 bases in between. The CDR3 totals 14 residues. The chain combines TRBV20-1 with TRBJ2-7, with TRBD1 as a possible D gene (6 bases). Sequencing was performed on CD8+ T cells from cultured PBMCs, taken from culture after CMV antigen stimulation. The receptor was derived from a human donor in good health (CMV status not recorded). Some clones in this sample may be carry-over from other donors' samples. Here the CDR3 reads CSARDDRSSYEQYF. CDR3 bases: TGCAGTGCTAGAGACGACAGGAGCTCCTACGAGCAGTACTTC.